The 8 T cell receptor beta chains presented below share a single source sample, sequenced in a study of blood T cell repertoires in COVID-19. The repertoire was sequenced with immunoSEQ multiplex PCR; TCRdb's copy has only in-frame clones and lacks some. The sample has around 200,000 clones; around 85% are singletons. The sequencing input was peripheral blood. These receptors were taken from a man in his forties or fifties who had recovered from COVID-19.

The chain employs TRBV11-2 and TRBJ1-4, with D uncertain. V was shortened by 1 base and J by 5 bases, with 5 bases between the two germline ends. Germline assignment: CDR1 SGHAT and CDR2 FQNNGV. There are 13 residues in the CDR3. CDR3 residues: CASSLGQNEKLFF. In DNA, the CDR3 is TGTGCCAGCAGCTTAGGCCAGAATGAAAAACTGTTTTTT.

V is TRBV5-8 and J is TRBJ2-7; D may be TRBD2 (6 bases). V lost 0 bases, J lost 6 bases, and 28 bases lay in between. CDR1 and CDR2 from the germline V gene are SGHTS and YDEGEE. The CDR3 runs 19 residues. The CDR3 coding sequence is TGTGCCAGCAGCTTGGGGGGGGTCCCGCGAGCCGGGAGCTCGCGCGAGCAGTACTTC. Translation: CASSLGGVPRAGSSREQYF.

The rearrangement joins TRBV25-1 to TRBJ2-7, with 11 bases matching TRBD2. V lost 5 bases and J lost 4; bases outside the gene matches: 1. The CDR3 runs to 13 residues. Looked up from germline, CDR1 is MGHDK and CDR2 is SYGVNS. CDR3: CASSLAGGYEQYF. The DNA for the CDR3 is TGTGCCAGCAGTTTAGCGGGAGGGTACGAGCAGTACTTC.

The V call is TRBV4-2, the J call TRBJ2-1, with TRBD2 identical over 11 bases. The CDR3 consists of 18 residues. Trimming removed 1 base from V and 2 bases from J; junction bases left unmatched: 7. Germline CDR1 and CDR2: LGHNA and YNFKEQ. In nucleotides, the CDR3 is TGTGCCAGCAGCCAAGGGACTAGCGGGCATGGTACCTACAATGAGCAGTTCTTC. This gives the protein CASSQGTSGHGTYNEQFF.

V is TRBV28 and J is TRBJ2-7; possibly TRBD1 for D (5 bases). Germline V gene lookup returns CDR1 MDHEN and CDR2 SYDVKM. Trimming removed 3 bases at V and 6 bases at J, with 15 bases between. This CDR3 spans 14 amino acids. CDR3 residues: CASSFTAGWSEQYF. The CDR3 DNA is TGTGCCAGCAGTTTCACAGCAGGGTGGTCCGAGCAGTACTTC.

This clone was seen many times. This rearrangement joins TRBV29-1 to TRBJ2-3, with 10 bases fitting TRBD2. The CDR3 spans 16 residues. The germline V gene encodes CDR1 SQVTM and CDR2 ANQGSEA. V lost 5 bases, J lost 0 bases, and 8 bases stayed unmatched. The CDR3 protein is CSVSGLAAFSTDTQYF. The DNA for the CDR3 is TGCAGCGTTTCCGGACTAGCGGCCTTTAGCACAGATACGCAGTATTTT.

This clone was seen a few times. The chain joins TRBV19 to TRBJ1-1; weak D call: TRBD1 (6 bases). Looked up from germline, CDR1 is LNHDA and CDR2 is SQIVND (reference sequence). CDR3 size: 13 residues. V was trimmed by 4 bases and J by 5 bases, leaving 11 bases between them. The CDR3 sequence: CASSTTQGTEAFF. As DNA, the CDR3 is TGTGCCAGTAGTACTACCCAGGGGACTGAAGCTTTCTTT.

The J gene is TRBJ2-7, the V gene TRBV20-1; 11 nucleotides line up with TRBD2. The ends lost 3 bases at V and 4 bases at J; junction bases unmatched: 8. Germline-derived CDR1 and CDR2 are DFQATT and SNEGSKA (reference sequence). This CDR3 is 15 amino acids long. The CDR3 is CSASRGTSGDYEQYF. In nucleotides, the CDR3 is TGCAGTGCTAGTCGGGGGACTAGCGGAGATTACGAGCAGTACTTC.